The entry that follows covers one T cell receptor (beta chain) sequence. The V segment lost 1 base and the J segment 2 bases; nucleotides outside the gene matches: 1. Germline values: CDR1 LGHNA, CDR2 YNFKEQ. The CDR3 loop spans 15 amino acids. This sample was taken from a study of blood T cell repertoires in COVID-19. Produced via immunoSEQ multiplex PCR; TCRdb's table is partial and in-frame only. The data contain 250,000 to 350,000 clones, about nine tenths of them singletons. The sequencing sample was made of peripheral blood. V is TRBV4-2 and J is TRBJ2-7, with TRBD1 matching 11 bases. The clonotype was recovered from a woman aged 25 to 45 with COVID-19, enrolled during active disease. The CDR3: CASSQAGQGAYEQYF. Written as DNA, the CDR3 is TGTGCCAGCAGCCAAGCGGGACAGGGGGCCTACGAGCAGTACTTC.